These 16 T cell receptor beta chains share one sample of origin, sequenced in a study of patients and donors after allogeneic stem cell transplantation. In TCRdb, the RT-PCR reads were re-called with MiXCR into one record per CDR3 protein. The sample has hundreds of thousands of distinct CDR3 sequences; more than 15% are singletons. Source material: blood, either unsorted or a sorted T cell fraction (not recorded which). All receptors come from a human donor who was either an allogeneic HSCT recipient or a stem cell or donor lymphocyte infusion donor (not recorded which). It is not recorded whose cells these are; they may come from a transplant donor.

Note on this clonotype: A much larger clone differs by one base, so this may be a read error. This chain links TRBV12-3 or TRBV12-4 with TRBJ2-2, with D perhaps given as TRBD1 or TRBD2 (5 bases each). The CDR3 contains 19 residues. V was cut by 4 bases and J by 1 base, with 22 bases left in between. The CDR3 nucleotides are TGTGCCAGCAGTTCAGCCTTGGGACGGAAGCTTAAGAACACCGGGGAGCTGTTTTTT. This sequence encodes CASSSALGRKLKNTGELFF.

J is TRBJ1-3 and V is TRBV6-5, with unresolved D. Germline V gene lookup returns CDR1 MNHEY and CDR2 SVGAGI. V dropped 0 bases and J dropped 0 bases, with 12 bases sitting between them. This CDR3 is built from 17 residues. CDR3 coding DNA: TGTGCCAGCAGTTACTCGATGGGCCATCCCTCTGGAAACACCATATATTTT. Its translation is CASSYSMGHPSGNTIYF.

This clonotype was seen many times. The chain couples TRBV9 to TRBJ2-1, with TRBD2 matching 12 bases. Unmatched junction bases numbered 17, after V lost 6 bases and J lost 10 bases. The CDR3 is 17 residues long. From germline, CDR1 is SGDLS and CDR2 YYNGEE. As DNA, the CDR3 is TGTGCCAGCACCCTATATCCGACTAGCGGGAGTGGGCTAGAGCAGTTCTTC. It specifies CASTLYPTSGSGLEQFF.

The gene calls are TRBV13 and TRBJ2-3; weak D call: TRBD2 (5 bases). This CDR3 has 15 amino acids. Trimming stripped 5 bases from V and 1 base from J, with 13 bases between. Germline values: CDR1 PRHDT, CDR2 FYEKMQ (reference sequence). The CDR3 sequence: CASSMDGGGTDTQYF. CDR3 coding DNA: TGTGCCAGCAGCATGGATGGAGGTGGCACAGATACGCAGTATTTT.

In its sample, this clonotype was seen a few times. V and J are TRBV9 and TRBJ2-1; no firm D call. CDR3 size: 12 residues. V was trimmed by 0 bases and J by 8 bases, leaving 6 bases between them. Germline CDR1 and CDR2: SGDLS and YYNGEE. CDR3 DNA: TGTGCCAGCAGCGTAGCACAGCATGAGCAGTTCTTC. Its protein product is CASSVAQHEQFF.

This clonotype appeared many times. This sequence joins TRBV12-3 or TRBV12-4 and TRBJ2-7, with 10 bases that match TRBD1. J gave up 3 bases and V 6 bases, and 2 bases lay outside the gene matches. There are 13 residues in the CDR3. This chain's CDR3 is CASSRDRGYEQYF. CDR3 DNA: TGTGCCAGCAGCCGGGACAGGGGCTACGAGCAGTACTTC.

The chain has TRBV30 and TRBJ2-5, with no clear D. The V end was cut by 3 bases, the J end by 4 bases, with 12 bases between. The CDR3 is made up of 13 amino acids. Germline CDR1 reads GTSNPN; CDR2 reads SVGIG (reference sequence). The CDR3 DNA is TGTGCCTGGAGCGCACAGATGTCAGAGACCCAGTACTTC. It is translated as CAWSAQMSETQYF.

This clonotype was picked up a small number of times. This chain connects TRBV20-1 to TRBJ2-1, with 11 bases aligning to TRBD2. The CDR3 totals 16 residues. CDR1 is DFQATT, CDR2 SNEGSKA, per germline (reference sequence). With 5 bases clipped from V and 4 bases from J, the junction kept 10 bases outside the gene matches. This chain's CDR3 is CSARGASGRLYNEQFF. The CDR3 region has the DNA TGCAGTGCTCGGGGGGCTAGCGGGAGGTTATACAATGAGCAGTTCTTC.

This chain links TRBV3-1 with TRBJ2-3, with TRBD2 identical over 8 bases. The CDR3 runs 14 residues. The V gene end was trimmed by 6 bases and the J gene end by 4 bases; junction bases not matched to a gene: 6. The germline CDR1 and CDR2 sequences are LGHDT and YNNKEL (reference sequence). DNA of the CDR3: TGTGCCAGCAGACGGGGGGGTTACCCAGATACGCAGTATTTT. Translated, it gives CASRRGGYPDTQYF.

The genes are TRBV7-8 and TRBJ2-5; D tentatively fits TRBD1 or TRBD2 (5 bases each). Germline V lookup: CDR1 SGHVS, CDR2 FQNEAQ. The V end was cut by 3 bases, the J end by 5 bases, with 13 bases between. The CDR3 runs 14 residues. The CDR3 sequence is CASSFYGDAETQYF. The CDR3 DNA is TGTGCCAGCAGCTTCTACGGGGACGCGGAGACCCAGTACTTC. Using reference TRBV7-8 and TRBJ2-5 for the parts outside the CDR3, the full variable domain is GAGVSQSPRYKVAKRGQDVALRCDPISGHVSLFWYQQALGQGPEFLTYFQNEAQLDKSGLPSDRFFAERPEGSVSTLKIQRTQQEDSAVYLCASSFYGDAETQYFGPGTRLLVL.

The table lists this clonotype with a few counts. The chain joins TRBV20-1 to TRBJ2-1; 8 bases align to TRBD1. CDR3 length: 15 residues. Germline assignment: CDR1 DFQATT and CDR2 SNEGSKA (reference sequence). The J segment lost 9 bases and the V segment lost 5 bases, leaving 15 bases of the junction unmatched. This CDR3 reads CSAVWTGSNLGEQFF. The CDR3 DNA sequence: TGCAGTGCTGTATGGACAGGGAGTAATTTGGGTGAGCAGTTCTTC.

This clonotype was detected ten times or more. This sequence joins TRBV4-1 and TRBJ2-7, with D hard to call. V was clipped by 0 bases and J by 9 bases, with 9 bases between them. The CDR3 consists of 12 residues. Germline V gene sequence: CDR1 MGHRA, CDR2 YSYEKL. CDR3 DNA sequence: TGCGCCAGCAGCCAAGACCCCAGCAGGCAGTACTTC. Translated: CASSQDPSRQYF.

This clonotype was detected many times. The rearrangement uses TRBV12-3 or TRBV12-4 and TRBJ2-7; D is perhaps TRBD1 (6 bases). The CDR3 totals 14 residues. V shed 7 bases and J shed 2 bases, with 15 bases lying between them. CDR3 bases: TGTGCCAGCAAACCCACAGGGATACCCTACGAGCAGTACTTC. Its translation: CASKPTGIPYEQYF.

This clonotype was counted a few times. A read error is possible here, since a much larger clone lies one base away. This chain links TRBV3-1 with TRBJ1-1; D is possibly TRBD1 (5 bases). The CDR3 runs 13 residues. Trimming took 4 bases from V and 1 from J, leaving 7 bases between them. CDR1 is LGHDT, CDR2 YNNKEL, per germline (reference sequence). The CDR3 coding sequence is TGTGCCAGCAGCCGGACACGGAACACTGAAGCTTTCTTT. As protein: CASSRTRNTEAFF.

This clonotype was picked up a small number of times. The junction departs from germline at one end; a sequencing error may be responsible. The CDR3 reads CASSYSMGGLNPEAFF. The DNA for the CDR3 is TGTGCCAGCAGTTACTCGATGGGGGGTTTGAACCCTGAAGCTTTCTTT. J is TRBJ1-1 and V is TRBV6-5, with D tentatively TRBD1 (5 bases). This CDR3 spans 16 amino acids. Germline CDR1 and CDR2: MNHEY and SVGAGI.

This clonotype was seen more than once but under ten times. This chain connects TRBV20-1 to TRBJ2-3; TRBD2 matches 9 bases. Germline CDR1 DFQATT, CDR2 SNEGSKA (reference sequence). The ends lost 3 bases at V and 2 bases at J; junction bases unmatched: 3. The CDR3 loop spans 14 amino acids. The CDR3 loop reads CSASRGGDTDTQYF. CDR3 nucleotides: TGCAGTGCTAGTCGCGGGGGGGACACAGATACGCAGTATTTT.